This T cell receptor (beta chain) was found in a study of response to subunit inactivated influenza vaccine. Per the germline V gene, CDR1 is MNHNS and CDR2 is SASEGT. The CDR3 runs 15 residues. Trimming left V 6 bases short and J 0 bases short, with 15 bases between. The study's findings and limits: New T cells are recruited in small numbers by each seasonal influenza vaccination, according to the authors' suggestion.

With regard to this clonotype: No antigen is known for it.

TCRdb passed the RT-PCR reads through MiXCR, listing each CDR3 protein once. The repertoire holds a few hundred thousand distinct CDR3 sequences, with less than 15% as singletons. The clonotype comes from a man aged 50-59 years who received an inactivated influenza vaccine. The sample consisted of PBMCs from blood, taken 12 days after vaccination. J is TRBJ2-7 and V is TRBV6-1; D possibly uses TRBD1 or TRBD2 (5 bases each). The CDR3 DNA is TGTGCCAGCAGCACCCAGATTGGGACCTCCTACGAGCAGTACTTC. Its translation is CASSTQIGTSYEQYF.